The rows below give T cell receptor beta chains drawn from one sample of a study of graft-versus-host responses after intestinal transplantation. The protocol was immunoSEQ multiplex PCR, while the TCRdb copy is restricted to in-frame clones and leaves out a portion. This sample yields fewer than 9,500 clones, of which roughly 30% are seen a single time; roughly 3% belongs to the top ten. Sequencing used alloreactive CD8+ T cells from a mixed lymphocyte reaction culture, obtained before transplantation. Every receptor here comes from a human patient who was an organ donor for intestinal transplantation. Both conserved end residues are part of each CDR3. A D gene is named only where the DNA matches it firmly. Some rows have no size entry. The others give once, few or many, or a class for an expanded clone.

TRBJ1-5,NA,NA,TRBV18,TGTGCCAGCTCACGGAGACAGGCCCATCAGCCCCAGCATTTT,CASSRRQAHQPQHF
TRBJ2-1,NA,TRBD2,TRBV6-1,TGTGCCAGTGCCGGGACTAGCGGGGGGGCGGCCGAGCAGTTCTTC,CASAGTSGGAAEQFF
TRBJ2-3,NA,NA,TRBV27,TGTGCCAGCACCGATAGGGGGGGAGTTATCACAGATACGCAGTATTTT,CASTDRGGVITDTQYF
TRBJ2-1,NA,TRBD2,TRBV7-2,TGTGCCAGCAGCTTAGAGGCGGGAGGCGATGAGCAGTTCTTC,CASSLEAGGDEQFF
TRBJ2-7,few,NA,TRBV10-2,TGCGCCAGTGAAAGTGATCACGGTTACTCCTACGAGCAGTACTTC,CASESDHGYSYEQYF
TRBJ2-1,NA,TRBD2,TRBV4-1,TGCGCCAGCAGCCAAGAGGGAGGGCCTTTTCTCAATGAGCAGTTCTTC,CASSQEGGPFLNEQFF
TRBJ2-2,medium-sized,NA,TRBV9,TGTGCCAGCAGCGTAGATGGGGAGCCCCGCGGGGAGCTGTTTTTT,CASSVDGEPRGELFF
TRBJ2-7,few,TRBD1,TRBV19,TGTGCCAGTAGCACAGGACAGGGTATGGCAGAGTACGAGCAGTACTTC,CASSTGQGMAEYEQYF
TRBJ2-7,NA,NA,TRBV21-1,TGTGCCAGCAGGACAGGGGGCTACGAGCAGTACTTC,CASRTGGYEQYF
TRBJ2-2,NA,NA,TRBV19,TGTGCCAGTAGTACCTGGGAAGCGGGGAACACCGGGGAGCTGTTTTTT,CASSTWEAGNTGELFF
TRBJ1-6,few,TRBD1,TRBV27,TGTGCCAGCAGCTTCTTGCAGGGGGTCATCTATAATTCACCCCTCCACTTT,CASSFLQGVIYNSPLHF
TRBJ2-7,few,NA,TRBV29-1,TGCAGCGTTGTTCCTGGTGGGGGGACCTACGAGCAGTACTTC,CSVVPGGGTYEQYF
TRBJ2-1,NA,TRBD1,TRBV19,TGTGCCAGTAGTATAGCGCCGGGACAGGGGGCAAATGAGCAGTTCTTC,CASSIAPGQGANEQFF
TRBJ1-1,NA,NA,TRBV11-2,TGTGCCAGCAACCCCGGGGGTTTCACTGAAGCTTTCTTT,CASNPGGFTEAFF
TRBJ1-2,NA,TRBD1,TRBV7-2,TGTGCCAGCAGCTTATGGTCCGTGAGGGGGCCCCATTATGGCTACACCTTC,CASSLWSVRGPHYGYTF
TRBJ2-1,NA,TRBD2,TRBV2,TGTGCCAGCAGCCCCGGACTAGCGGGGGGGCCTGGAAATGAGCAGTTCTTC,CASSPGLAGGPGNEQFF
TRBJ2-7,NA,NA,TRBV6-6,TGTGCCAGCAGTCTCGGCGGAGGCGAGCAGTACTTC,CASSLGGGEQYF
TRBJ2-1,NA,TRBD2,TRBV19,TGTGCCAGTAGTACCCTAGCGGGAGAATTGAATGAGCAGTTCTTC,CASSTLAGELNEQFF
TRBJ2-2,few,NA,TRBV7-9,TGTGCCAGCACCGACATCCGGGGAGGTTTCGAGCTGTTTTTT,CASTDIRGGFELFF
TRBJ2-1,NA,TRBD2,TRBV19,TGTGCCAGTAGTGCGACGGGGGGAAATGAGCAGTTCTTC,CASSATGGNEQFF
TRBJ2-1,NA,TRBD2,TRBV6-1,TGTGCCAGCAGTAAGCGGGGGCCCTCCTACAATGAGCAGTTCTTC,CASSKRGPSYNEQFF
TRBJ2-5,NA,TRBD2,TRBV4-3,TGCGCCAGCAGCCAAGGCAGCCCCGGGACTACGTATTCTCCGCAAGAGACCCAGTACTTC,CASSQGSPGTTYSPQETQYF
TRBJ1-2,NA,NA,TRBV4-2,TGTGCCAGCAGCCAAGATCTCGGCAATGGAGGGTATGGCTACACCTTC,CASSQDLGNGGYGYTF
TRBJ2-2,NA,TRBD2,TRBV27,TGTGCCAGCAGTTTAGCGGGAGCCCCCGGGGAGCTGTTTTTT,CASSLAGAPGELFF
TRBJ2-3,NA,NA,TRBV10-2,TGCGCCACCCTACGTGTGGCTAGCGACCTCACAGATACGCAGTATTTT,CATLRVASDLTDTQYF
TRBJ1-2,large,NA,TRBV5-6,TGTGCCAGCAGCCCAACAGGCCCCAAGGGCTACACCTTC,CASSPTGPKGYTF
TRBJ2-1,NA,TRBD2,TRBV19,TGTGCCAGTTCGCCGGGACTAGCGGCCTACAATGAGCAGTTCTTC,CASSPGLAAYNEQFF